These 14 T cell receptor beta chains were sequenced from one sample in a study of blood T cell repertoires in COVID-19. Generated by immunoSEQ multiplex PCR, the TCRdb table keeps only in-frame clones and is missing some. Among about 200,000 clones listed, approximately 86% were seen once. Sequenced: PBMCs or T cells enriched from blood (not recorded which). All receptors come from a woman between 40 and 55 years old with acute COVID-19.

This chain connects TRBV19 to TRBJ2-1; TRBD1 is a possible D gene (6 bases). This CDR3 spans 15 amino acids. Per germline, CDR1 LNHDA and CDR2 SQIVND (reference sequence). Trimming cost V 2 bases and J 7 bases, with 15 bases left between them. For the CDR3, the DNA is TGTGCCAGTAGTATAAGTCAGGGGAATAGGAATGAGCAGTTCTTC. It codes for CASSISQGNRNEQFF. Complete variable domain (other parts from reference TRBV19 and TRBJ2-1): DGGITQSPKYLFRKEGQNVTLSCEQNLNHDAMYWYRQDPGQGLRLIYYSQIVNDFQKGDIAEGYSVSREKKESFPLTVTSAQKNPTAFYLCASSISQGNRNEQFFGPGTRLTVL.

V is TRBV15 and J is TRBJ1-5; 9 nucleotides line up with TRBD1. The CDR3 contains 17 residues. The trim removed 5 bases at V and 0 bases at J, leaving 8 bases unmatched. CDR1 and CDR2 from the germline V gene are LNHNV and YYDKDF (reference sequence). In DNA, the CDR3 is TGTGCCACCAGCGTTTACAGGGGGCCCTATAGCAATCAGCCCCAGCATTTT. Its protein is CATSVYRGPYSNQPQHF.

This sequence joins TRBV28 and TRBJ1-4, with a weak D call TRBD1 (6 bases). V dropped 7 bases and J dropped 6 bases, with 15 bases sitting between them. The CDR3 contains 14 residues. Germline V gene sequence: CDR1 MDHEN, CDR2 SYDVKM. CDR3 in amino acids: CASISAGADEKLFF. The CDR3 DNA sequence: TGTGCCAGCATCTCGGCAGGGGCGGATGAAAAACTGTTTTTT. Combining the CDR3 with reference TRBV28 and TRBJ1-4 gives the whole variable domain DVKVTQSSRYLVKRTGEKVFLECVQDMDHENMFWYRQDPGLGLRLIYFSYDVKMKEKGDIPEGYSVSREKKERFSLILESASTNQTSMYLCASISAGADEKLFFGSGTQLSVL.

The V call is TRBV7-6, the J call TRBJ2-7; 7 positions match TRBD1. Trimming took 4 bases from V and 2 from J; bases not matched to a gene: 2. The germline V gene encodes CDR1 SGHVS and CDR2 FNYEAQ. CDR3 length: 13 amino acids. CDR3 coding DNA: TGTGCCAGCAGCTACCAGGGGGCCTACGAGCAGTACTTC. Protein: CASSYQGAYEQYF.

The chain links TRBV27 to TRBJ2-5; 7 positions agree with TRBD2. Losses at the gene ends were 6 bases for V and 5 bases for J; bases not matched to a gene: 12. Per germline, CDR1 MNHEY and CDR2 SMNVEV (reference sequence). The CDR3 totals 15 residues. Here the CDR3 reads CASRGLSWGGETQYF. For the CDR3, the DNA is TGTGCCAGCAGGGGACTAAGCTGGGGCGGGGAGACCCAGTACTTC.

V usage is TRBV4-2 and J usage is TRBJ2-1; tentatively, D is TRBD1 (5 bases). Germline CDR1 is LGHNA and CDR2 is YNFKEQ. Deletions cut 1 base from V and 3 bases from J, with 7 bases between. This CDR3 spans 14 amino acids. Here the CDR3 reads CASSQVTDYNEQFF. The CDR3 coding sequence is TGTGCCAGCAGCCAAGTGACAGACTACAATGAGCAGTTCTTC.

The chain couples TRBV28 to TRBJ2-5; 10 positions agree with TRBD2. The junction had 11 bases not matched to a gene; V was cut back by 4 bases and J by 3 bases. This CDR3 is 17 amino acids long. CDR1 and CDR2 (germline): MDHEN, SYDVKM. The CDR3 sequence is CASSYEPAAGGKETQYF. The DNA for the CDR3 is TGTGCCAGCAGTTATGAGCCCGCAGCGGGAGGGAAAGAGACCCAGTACTTC.

The V call is TRBV28, the J call TRBJ2-3; TRBD2 might be the D (6 bases). Germline lookup yields CDR1 MDHEN and CDR2 SYDVKM. The CDR3 runs 15 residues. V lost 6 bases and J 8 bases, leaving 21 bases between the germline ends. The CDR3 DNA reads as TGTGCCAGCAGGAGTGAGGGAGGATGGTCGGGTACGCAGTATTTT. This gives the protein CASRSEGGWSGTQYF.

The rearrangement links TRBV6-2 or TRBV6-3 to TRBJ1-6; 9 bases are a match to TRBD1. This CDR3 has 14 residues. The germline V gene has CDR1 MNHEY and CDR2 SVGEGT. After removal of 5 bases from V and 7 bases from J, the junction contained 3 bases not matched to a gene. CDR3 residues: CASSGDRGNSPLHF. In DNA form, the CDR3 reads TGTGCCAGCAGTGGCGACAGGGGGAATTCACCCCTCCACTTT.

The V call is TRBV25-1, the J call TRBJ2-5, with D tentatively TRBD2 (5 bases). Germline CDR1 is MGHDK and CDR2 is SYGVNS. The CDR3 runs 15 residues. V was trimmed by 1 base and J by 0 bases, leaving 9 bases between them. The CDR3 spells CASSESRTYQETQYF. CDR3 sequence (DNA): TGTGCCAGCAGTGAATCTAGGACTTACCAAGAGACCCAGTACTTC. Using reference TRBV25-1 and TRBJ2-5 for the parts outside the CDR3, the full variable domain is EADIYQTPRYLVIGTGKKITLECSQTMGHDKMYWYQQDPGMELHLIHYSYGVNSTEKGDLSSESTVSRIRTEHFPLTLESARPSHTSQYLCASSESRTYQETQYFGPGTRLLVL.

This clone was seen once. The chain employs TRBV3-1 (or the pseudogene TRBV3-2) and TRBJ2-2; 9 bases agree with TRBD2. The CDR3 length is 16 residues. V lost 0 bases to trimming and J lost 6 bases; unmatched junction nucleotides: 5. CDR1 and CDR2 from the germline V gene are LGHDT and YNNKEL (reference sequence). The CDR3 DNA reads as TGTGCCAGCAGCCAAGACGGCGGGAGGGCCTCCGGGGAGCTGTTTTTT. Translating it yields CASSQDGGRASGELFF.

Here the CDR3 reads CASSAGVHYEQYF. The CDR3 bases are TGTGCCAGCAGTGCCGGGGTACATTACGAGCAGTACTTC. The rearrangement joins TRBV12-3 or TRBV12-4 to TRBJ2-7; the D gene is possibly TRBD2 (5 bases). With 5 bases removed from V and 4 bases from J, the gap between germline ends came to 12 bases. There are 13 residues in the CDR3.

V and J are TRBV6-1 and TRBJ1-6, with TRBD1 matching over 8 bases. Trimming took 1 base from V and 9 from J; bases not matched to a gene: 8. There are 16 residues in the CDR3. Germline V gene data show CDR1 as MNHNS and CDR2 as SASEGT. CDR3 protein: CASSEGFGRGLSPLHF. In DNA form, the CDR3 reads TGTGCCAGCAGTGAAGGGTTCGGCAGGGGGCTTTCACCCCTCCACTTT.

This sequence joins TRBV19 and TRBJ1-5, with D possibly TRBD1 on 6 matching bases. Germline assignment: CDR1 LNHDA and CDR2 SQIVND (reference sequence). With 3 bases removed from V and 3 bases from J, the gap between germline ends came to 9 bases. This CDR3 is built from 14 residues. CDR3 loop: CASSIRGLNQPQHF. The CDR3 bases are TGTGCCAGTAGTATCAGGGGCCTCAATCAGCCCCAGCATTTT.